Here is one TCR beta chain with its context. This sample is drawn from a study of blood T cell repertoires in COVID-19. Looking at the study overall: The study drew acute and convalescent COVID-19 samples from the United States, Italy and Spain.

The CDR3 spans 15 residues. Trimming left V 6 bases short and J 7 bases short, with 20 bases between. Germline loops: CDR1 SGHRS, CDR2 YFSETQ. Clones were sequenced by immunoSEQ multiplex PCR, and TCRdb holds only the in-frame ones, with some missing. The profile shows some 140,000 clones, approximately 84% of them singletons. The J gene is TRBJ2-4, the V gene TRBV5-1, with D perhaps matching TRBD1 (6 bases). Sequences were obtained from peripheral blood. The sequence was collected from a man between 60 and 70 years old with acute or convalescent COVID-19. The CDR3 spells CASNTGTGGSNIQYF. The CDR3 nucleotides are TGCGCCAGCAACACAGGGACGGGTGGGTCGAACATTCAGTACTTC. Full variable domain (remainder filled in from reference TRBV5-1 and TRBJ2-4): KAGVTQTPRYLIKTRGQQVTLSCSPISGHRSVSWYQQTPGQGLQFLFEYFSETQRNKGNFPGRFSGRQFSNSRSEMNVSTLELGDSALYLCASNTGTGGSNIQYFGAGTRLSVL.